This record covers a single T cell receptor beta chain. Antigen: not known. TCRdb fed the reads into MiXCR, producing one record per CDR3 protein. The sample carries approximately 290,000 distinct CDR3 sequences, under 30% recorded once. The data were taken from a study of T cell repertoires in cytomegalovirus infection. Study-wide results and caveats: CMV-specific TCR beta clonotypes restricted by HLA-C dominated the ex vivo response.

The CDR3 length is 18 residues. V was shortened by 5 bases and J by 0 bases, with 20 bases between the two germline ends. CDR1 MNHEY and CDR2 SVGEGT come from the germline V gene. The sequenced sample was PBMCs. The sequence came from a human donor in good health (CMV status not recorded). Some clones in this sample may be carry-over from other donors' samples. V and J are TRBV6-2 or TRBV6-3 and TRBJ2-1; TRBD2 might be the D (6 bases). CDR3 nucleotide sequence: TGTGCCAGCAGTACATATCCCGGGACTCCGAGCTCCTACAATGAGCAGTTCTTC. It encodes CASSTYPGTPSSYNEQFF.